A single sample is the source of the 5 T cell receptor beta chains below, sequenced in a study of T cell responses to AZD1222 COVID-19 vaccine. The assay was immunoSEQ multiplex PCR, and TCRdb's table has in-frame clones only and misses some. The sample yields 60,000 to 70,000 clones, about 85% seen once. The sequences come from peripheral blood, collected on day 0 of AZD1222 vaccination. The source of these receptors is an adult in good health.

The chain uses TRBV10-3 and TRBJ2-6, with D possibly being TRBD2 (7 bases). The length of the CDR3 is 19 residues. Germline values: CDR1 ENHRY, CDR2 SYGVKD. V was shortened by 10 bases and J by 5 bases, with 30 bases between the two germline ends. CDR3 amino acids: CATRLWSGGQGQRANVLTF. CDR3 DNA sequence: TGTGCCACCCGTCTCTGGTCGGGGGGCCAGGGTCAAAGGGCCAACGTCCTGACTTTC.

CDR3 nucleotide sequence: TGTGCCAGCAGTGTCACGGTCAGACGGGAGAATCAGCCCCAGCATTTT. It encodes CASSVTVRRENQPQHF. The rearrangement joins TRBV6-1 to TRBJ1-5, with no clear D. Looked up from germline, CDR1 is MNHNS and CDR2 is SASEGT. This CDR3 region has 16 residues. The V end lost 4 bases, the J end lost 4 bases, and 17 bases lay between the germline ends.

This chain connects TRBV5-1 to TRBJ2-7; TRBD1 is a possible D gene (6 bases). From germline, CDR1 is SGHRS and CDR2 YFSETQ. This CDR3 spans 13 amino acids. Trimming took off 3 bases at V and 3 bases at J, with 10 bases between the two ends. The CDR3 protein is CASSSGARYEQYF. CDR3 coding DNA: TGCGCCAGCAGCTCAGGGGCCCGCTACGAGCAGTACTTC. The variable domain in full, completed from reference TRBV5-1 and TRBJ2-7, reads KAGVTQTPRYLIKTRGQQVTLSCSPISGHRSVSWYQQTPGQGLQFLFEYFSETQRNKGNFPGRFSGRQFSNSRSEMNVSTLELGDSALYLCASSSGARYEQYFGPGTRLTVT.

V and J are TRBV6-6 and TRBJ1-5, with 9 nucleotides matching TRBD1. Trimming removed 1 base from V and 2 bases from J; junction bases left unmatched: 3. The CDR3 totals 16 residues. Germline values: CDR1 MNHNY, CDR2 SVGAGI (reference sequence). CDR3: CASSYLDRGRNQPQHF. CDR3 bases: TGTGCCAGCAGTTACTTGGACAGGGGACGCAATCAGCCCCAGCATTTT.

The V call is TRBV6-1, the J call TRBJ1-2; D call uncertain. Germline V gene sequence: CDR1 MNHNS, CDR2 SASEGT. V lost 2 bases and J lost 7, with 14 bases in between. This CDR3 spans 14 amino acids. The CDR3 DNA reads as TGTGCCAGCAGTGAATTGGCCCGAGGACGTGGCTACACCTTC. This gives the protein CASSELARGRGYTF.